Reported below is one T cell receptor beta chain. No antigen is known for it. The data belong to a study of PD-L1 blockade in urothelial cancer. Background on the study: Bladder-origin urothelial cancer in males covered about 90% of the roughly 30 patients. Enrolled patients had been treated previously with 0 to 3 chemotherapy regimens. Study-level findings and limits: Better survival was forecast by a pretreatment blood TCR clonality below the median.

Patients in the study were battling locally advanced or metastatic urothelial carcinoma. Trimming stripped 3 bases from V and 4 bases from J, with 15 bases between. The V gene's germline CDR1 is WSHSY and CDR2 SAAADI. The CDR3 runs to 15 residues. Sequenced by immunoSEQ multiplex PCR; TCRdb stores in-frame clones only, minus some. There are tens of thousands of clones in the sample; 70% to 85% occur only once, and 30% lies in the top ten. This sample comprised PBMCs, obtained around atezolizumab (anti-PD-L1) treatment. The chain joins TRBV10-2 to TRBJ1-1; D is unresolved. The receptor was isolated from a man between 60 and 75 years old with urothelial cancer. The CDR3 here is CASSDLAGIGTEAFF. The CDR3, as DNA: TGCGCCAGCAGTGATTTGGCAGGAATAGGCACTGAAGCTTTCTTT.